A selection of T cell receptor beta chains follows, all from one sample in a study of shared clonotypes between healthy human individuals. TCRdb keeps only in-frame clones here, not all; method: immunoSEQ multiplex PCR. The sample shows roughly 2 million clones, 95% of them seen only once. The sequenced sample consisted of naive CD4+ T cells sorted from blood. Receptors were obtained from a man between 18 and 29 years old in good health. The CDR3 runs from the conserved cysteine through the conserved F or W. A D gene is named only where the DNA matches it firmly. Not every row has a clone size; where given, it reads once, few, many or a size class.

d_gene,len,v_gene,j_gene,abundance,CDR3nt,CDR3aa
NA,14,TRBV2,TRBJ2-5,NA,TGTGCCAGCAGTGACGTTTGGGGCCTGGAGACCCAGTACTTC,CASSDVWGLETQYF
NA,15,TRBV2,TRBJ1-3,NA,TGTGCCAGCAGTGGAGGGGACGCTAGCCGAAACACCATATATTTT,CASSGGDASRNTIYF
NA,11,TRBV18,TRBJ1-1,once,TGTGCCACCGTCGGAACAGGTGAAGCTTTCTTT,CATVGTGEAFF
TRBD1,14,TRBV19,TRBJ2-7,NA,TGTGCCAGTAGTCCAGGGACAGGGACCTACGAGCAGTACTTC,CASSPGTGTYEQYF
NA,8,TRBV5-1,TRBJ2-7,NA,TGTGCCACTCACGAGCAGTACTTC,CATHEQYF
TRBD1,15,TRBV2,TRBJ1-4,NA,TGTGCCAGCAGTGGGGGCGGGACAGGGGTCGAAAAACTGTTTTTT,CASSGGGTGVEKLFF
NA,15,TRBV28,TRBJ2-7,NA,TGTGCCAGCAGCAGTCCTGCCATCCCCTCCTACGAGCAGTACTTC,CASSSPAIPSYEQYF
NA,12,TRBV5-1,TRBJ2-7,NA,TGCGCCAGCAGCTGGGGGACGGCTGAGCAGTACTTC,CASSWGTAEQYF
TRBD1,16,TRBV7-2,TRBJ2-7,NA,TGTGCCAGCAGCCCGAGGCCGGGACAGGGAAATTACGAGCAGTACTTC,CASSPRPGQGNYEQYF
TRBD2,18,TRBV7-6,TRBJ2-3,NA,TGTGCCAGCAGCTCTCGACTAGCGGGTCCTGGCGGAGCAGATACGCAGTATTTT,CASSSRLAGPGGADTQYF
NA,15,TRBV6-1,TRBJ2-7,NA,TGTGCCAGCAGTGACGACGGGGTCGGGGCTTACGAGCAGTACTTC,CASSDDGVGAYEQYF
NA,14,TRBV19,TRBJ2-7,NA,TGTGCCAGTAGAAAGTCCGGGTCCTCCTACGAGCAGTACTTC,CASRKSGSSYEQYF
TRBD1,14,TRBV27,TRBJ1-2,NA,TGTGCCAGCAGCCGGGGACAGGGAGAATCCGGCTACACCTTC,CASSRGQGESGYTF
NA,11,TRBV6-1,TRBJ1-2,NA,TGTGCCAGCAGAACAGGGTTTGGCTACACCTTC,CASRTGFGYTF
TRBD2,15,TRBV9,TRBJ2-1,NA,TGTGCCAGCAGCGGACTTAGCGGGATAAACAATGAGCAGTTCTTC,CASSGLSGINNEQFF
NA,14,TRBV6-6,TRBJ1-3,NA,TGTGCCAGCAGTTACGGGCCTGGGGCAAACACCATATATTTT,CASSYGPGANTIYF
NA,15,TRBV5-4,TRBJ2-1,NA,TGTGCCAGCACCCATGGGCAGGGGCCGCGCAATGAGCAGTTCTTC,CASTHGQGPRNEQFF
NA,16,TRBV5-1,TRBJ2-1,NA,TGCGCCAGCAGCTCGGGACCGGGACGGTTAGCGTCGGAGCAGTTCTTC,CASSSGPGRLASEQFF
NA,14,TRBV6-5,TRBJ2-7,NA,TGTGCCAGCAGTTACGGTGTTTTGCCCTACGAGCAGTACTTC,CASSYGVLPYEQYF
NA,13,TRBV5-1,TRBJ2-1,NA,TGCGCCAGCAGCTTGGGGTTGGGGAATGAGCAGTTCTTC,CASSLGLGNEQFF
NA,15,TRBV11-2,TRBJ2-7,NA,TGTGCCAGCAGGCCATTGGGGCCAGCCTCCTACGAGCAGTACTTC,CASRPLGPASYEQYF
NA,14,TRBV29-1,TRBJ2-7,NA,TGCAGCGTTGAAGGGGCCCGTGGGTCCTACGAGCAGTACTTC,CSVEGARGSYEQYF
NA,13,TRBV6-1,TRBJ2-2,NA,TGTGCCAGCAGTGTTAAGGGTCCCGGGGAGCTGTTTTTT,CASSVKGPGELFF
TRBD1,15,TRBV2,TRBJ1-1,NA,TGTGCCAGCAGTGGACAGGGAAACGGGAACACTGAAGCTTTCTTT,CASSGQGNGNTEAFF
TRBD2,16,TRBV7-6,TRBJ2-3,NA,TGTGCCAGCAGCGGGTTGGCTAGCGGAAACACAGATACGCAGTATTTT,CASSGLASGNTDTQYF
TRBD1,14,TRBV10-3,TRBJ2-7,NA,TGTGCCATCAGTGAGTCGACAGGGGTCGGGGAGCAGTACTTC,CAISESTGVGEQYF